The clone carrying this TCR beta chain has just a few counts. What it recognizes is unknown. The junction had 11 bases not matched to a gene; V was cut back by 6 bases and J by 6 bases. The CDR3 runs 17 residues. The germline gives CDR1 DFQATT, CDR2 SNEGSKA (reference sequence). Listed TCR primers, together with previously described methods, were used for the bulk TCR libraries. In TCRdb, the PCR reads were re-called with MiXCR into one record per CDR3 protein. Found here are approximately 680,000 distinct CDR3 sequences, 25% of them singletons; the top ten hold 0.7% to 0.95%. The record originates from a study of molecular identifiers for immune sequencing clone quantification. Broader study findings: More than 97% of effector molecules, versus under 1% of naive-cell molecules, belonged to clones above 20 RNA copies. Even with around 1 million naive cells present, spiked Jurkat TCR RNA from one cell was reportedly detectable. Highly expanded clones may be undercounted when identical TCR molecules share barcodes.

Sequenced sample: naive CD8+ T cells from blood, with Jurkat cell RNA spiked in. As for subset: FACS-sorted CD8+CD4-CCR7+CD45RA+ naive T cells. The TCR sequence derives from a human donor in good health. Some libraries in this study had Jurkat cell RNA spiked in. V usage is TRBV20-1 and J usage is TRBJ2-2; 15 bases fit TRBD2. CDR3 in DNA: TGCAGTGCCAGTGGGTGGACTAGCGGGAGGGGCTCCGGGGAGCTGTTTTTT. Translating gives CSASGWTSGRGSGELFF.